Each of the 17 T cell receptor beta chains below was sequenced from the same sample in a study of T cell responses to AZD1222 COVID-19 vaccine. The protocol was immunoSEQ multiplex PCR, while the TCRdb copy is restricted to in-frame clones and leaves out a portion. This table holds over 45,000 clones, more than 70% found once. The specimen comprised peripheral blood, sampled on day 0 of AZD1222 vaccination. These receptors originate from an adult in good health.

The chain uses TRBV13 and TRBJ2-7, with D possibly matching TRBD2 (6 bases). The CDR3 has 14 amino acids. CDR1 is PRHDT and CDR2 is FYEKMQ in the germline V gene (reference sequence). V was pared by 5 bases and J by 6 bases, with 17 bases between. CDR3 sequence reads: CASSPWGSGLEQYF. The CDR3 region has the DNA TGTGCCAGCAGCCCCTGGGGTAGCGGCCTCGAGCAGTACTTC.

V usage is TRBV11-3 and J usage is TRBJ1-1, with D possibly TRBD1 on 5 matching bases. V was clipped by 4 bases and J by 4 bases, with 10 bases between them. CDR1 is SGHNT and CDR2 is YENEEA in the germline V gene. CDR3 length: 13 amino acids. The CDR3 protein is CASSSGPTTEAFF. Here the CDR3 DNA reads TGTGCCAGCAGCTCGGGACCCACCACTGAAGCTTTCTTT.

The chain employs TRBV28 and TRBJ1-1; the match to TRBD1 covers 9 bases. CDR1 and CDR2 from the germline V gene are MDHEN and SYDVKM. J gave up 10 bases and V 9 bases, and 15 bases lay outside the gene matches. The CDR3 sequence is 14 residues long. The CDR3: CASTIEDRGRGAFF. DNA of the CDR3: TGTGCCAGTACGATTGAGGACAGGGGACGCGGAGCTTTCTTT.

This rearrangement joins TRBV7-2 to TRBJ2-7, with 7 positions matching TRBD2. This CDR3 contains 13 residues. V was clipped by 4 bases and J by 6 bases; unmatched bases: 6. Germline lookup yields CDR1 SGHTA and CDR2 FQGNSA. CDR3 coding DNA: TGTGCCAGCAGCTCCACCGCGGGAGTCGAGCAGTACTTC. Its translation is CASSSTAGVEQYF.

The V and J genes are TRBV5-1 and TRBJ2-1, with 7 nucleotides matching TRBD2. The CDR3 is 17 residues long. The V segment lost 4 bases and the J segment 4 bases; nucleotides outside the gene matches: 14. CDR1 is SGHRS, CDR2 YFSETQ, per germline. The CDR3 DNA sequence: TGCGCCAGCAGCCCCCTCGGGAGCGGGATGGGGTACAATGAGCAGTTCTTC. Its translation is CASSPLGSGMGYNEQFF.

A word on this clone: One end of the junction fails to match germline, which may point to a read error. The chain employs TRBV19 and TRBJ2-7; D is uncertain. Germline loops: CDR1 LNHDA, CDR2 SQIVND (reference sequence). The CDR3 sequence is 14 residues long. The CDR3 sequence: CASSVEIDGYEQYF. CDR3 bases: TGTGCCAGTAGTGTAGAGATAGACGGGTACGAGCAGTACTTC.

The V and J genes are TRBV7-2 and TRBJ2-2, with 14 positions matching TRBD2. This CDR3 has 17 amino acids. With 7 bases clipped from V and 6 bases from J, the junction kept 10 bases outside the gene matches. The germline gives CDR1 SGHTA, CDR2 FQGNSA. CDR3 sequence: CASTDPGLAGAAGELFF. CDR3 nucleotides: TGTGCCAGCACCGATCCGGGACTAGCGGGAGCGGCCGGGGAGCTGTTTTTT.

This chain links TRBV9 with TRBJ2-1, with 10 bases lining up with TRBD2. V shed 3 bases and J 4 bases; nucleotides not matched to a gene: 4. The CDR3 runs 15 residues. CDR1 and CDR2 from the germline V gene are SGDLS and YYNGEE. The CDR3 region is CASSAQLAGYNEQFF. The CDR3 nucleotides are TGTGCCAGCAGCGCCCAACTAGCGGGGTACAATGAGCAGTTCTTC.

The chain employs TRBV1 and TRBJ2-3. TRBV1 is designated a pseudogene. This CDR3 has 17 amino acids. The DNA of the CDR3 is TGCACCAGCAGCCAAGATTCGTTTGTGGTACGCACAGATACGCAGTATTTT. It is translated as CTSSQDSFVVRTDTQYF.

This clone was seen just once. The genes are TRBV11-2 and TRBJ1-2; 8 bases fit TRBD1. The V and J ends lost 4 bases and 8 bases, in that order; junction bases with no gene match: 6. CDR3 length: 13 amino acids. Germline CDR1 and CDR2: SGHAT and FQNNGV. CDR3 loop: CASSSDRAGGYTF. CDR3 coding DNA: TGTGCCAGCAGCTCGGACAGGGCGGGCGGCTACACCTTC.

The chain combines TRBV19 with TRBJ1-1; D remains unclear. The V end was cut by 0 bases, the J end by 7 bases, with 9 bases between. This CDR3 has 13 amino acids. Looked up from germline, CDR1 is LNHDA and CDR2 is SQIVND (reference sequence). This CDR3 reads CASSIDRGNEAFF. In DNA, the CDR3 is TGTGCCAGTAGTATAGATCGAGGGAATGAAGCTTTCTTT.

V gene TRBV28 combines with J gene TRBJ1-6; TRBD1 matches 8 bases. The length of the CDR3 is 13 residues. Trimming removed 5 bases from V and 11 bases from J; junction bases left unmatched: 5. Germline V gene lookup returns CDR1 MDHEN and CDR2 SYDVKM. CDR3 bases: TGTGCCAGCAGTCAGGGGGCTCCTCCACCCCTCCACTTT. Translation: CASSQGAPPPLHF.

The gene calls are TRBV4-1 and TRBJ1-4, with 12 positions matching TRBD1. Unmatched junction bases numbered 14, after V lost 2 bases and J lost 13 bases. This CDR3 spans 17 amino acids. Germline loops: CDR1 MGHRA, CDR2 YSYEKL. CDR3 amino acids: CASSQQAGTGGKLVLFF. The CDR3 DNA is TGCGCCAGCAGCCAACAAGCCGGGACAGGGGGCAAACTGGTACTGTTTTTT.

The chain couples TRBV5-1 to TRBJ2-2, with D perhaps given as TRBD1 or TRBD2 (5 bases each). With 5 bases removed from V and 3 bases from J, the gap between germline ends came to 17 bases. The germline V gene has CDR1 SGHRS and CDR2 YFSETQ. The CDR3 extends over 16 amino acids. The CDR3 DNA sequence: TGCGCCAGCAGATCAAACCGGGACGGAGACACCGGGGAGCTGTTTTTT. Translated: CASRSNRDGDTGELFF.

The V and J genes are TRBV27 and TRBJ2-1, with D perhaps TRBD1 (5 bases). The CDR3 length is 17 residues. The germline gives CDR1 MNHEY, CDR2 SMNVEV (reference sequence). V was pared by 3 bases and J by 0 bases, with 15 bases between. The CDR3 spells CASSFIRGIGSYNEQFF. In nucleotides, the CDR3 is TGTGCCAGCAGTTTCATTAGGGGCATTGGCTCCTACAATGAGCAGTTCTTC.

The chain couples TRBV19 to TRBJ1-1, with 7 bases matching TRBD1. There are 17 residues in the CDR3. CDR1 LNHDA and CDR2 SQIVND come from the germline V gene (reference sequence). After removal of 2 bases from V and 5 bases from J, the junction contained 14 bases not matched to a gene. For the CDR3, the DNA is TGTGCCAGTAGTATACGGTTTTTGGACAGGCGAGTTACTGAAGCTTTCTTT. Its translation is CASSIRFLDRRVTEAFF.

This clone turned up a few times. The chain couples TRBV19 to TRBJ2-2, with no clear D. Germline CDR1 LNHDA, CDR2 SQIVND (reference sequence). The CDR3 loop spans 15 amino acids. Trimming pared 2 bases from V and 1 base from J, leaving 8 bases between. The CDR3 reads CASSISHQNTGELFF. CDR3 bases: TGTGCCAGTAGTATAAGCCATCAGAACACCGGGGAGCTGTTTTTT.